Listed below are T cell receptor beta chains from one sample, sequenced in a study of OX40 agonist ivuxolimab in advanced cancers. Data came from immunoSEQ multiplex PCR; TCRdb stores just in-frame clones and leaves some out. The sample consists of roughly 98,000 clones, about 86% of them appearing once. This specimen consisted of CD4+ or CD8+ T cells sorted from blood, obtained in a trial of the OX40 agonist ivuxolimab. The receptors were gathered from an adult with an advanced solid tumor such as melanoma, head and neck, liver or kidney cancer. The CDR3 runs from the conserved cysteine through the conserved F or W. Each record gives: CDR3 protein, CDR3 DNA, clone size, V gene, J gene, D gene. A D gene is named only where the DNA matches it firmly. Size is stated for part of the rows, as once, few or many counts, or as a class when the clone is expanded.

CDR3 protein: CASSLATTSGETQYF; CDR3 DNA: TGTGCCAGCAGCTTAGCCACCACTAGTGGGGAGACCCAGTACTTC; clone size: .; V gene: TRBV11-1; J gene: TRBJ2-5; D gene: .
CDR3 protein: CASSIQDRATGPQHF; CDR3 DNA: TGTGCCAGTAGTATCCAGGACAGGGCTACCGGGCCCCAGCATTTT; clone size: .; V gene: TRBV19; J gene: TRBJ1-5; D gene: TRBD1
CDR3 protein: CASSLRTENYGYTF; CDR3 DNA: TGTGCCAGCAGCCTAAGGACAGAGAACTATGGCTACACCTTC; clone size: .; V gene: TRBV7-2; J gene: TRBJ1-2; D gene: .
CDR3 protein: CASSSWTSSTDTQYF; CDR3 DNA: TGTGCCAGCAGCTCCTGGACTTCTAGCACAGATACGCAGTATTTT; clone size: once; V gene: TRBV11-2; J gene: TRBJ2-3; D gene: .
CDR3 protein: CAWSWEGTEAFF; CDR3 DNA: TGTGCCTGGAGTTGGGAGGGCACTGAAGCTTTCTTT; clone size: .; V gene: TRBV30; J gene: TRBJ1-1; D gene: .
CDR3 protein: CASRADRVVSGNTIYF; CDR3 DNA: TGTGCAAGTCGAGCAGACAGGGTAGTCTCTGGAAACACCATATATTTT; clone size: .; V gene: TRBV12-2; J gene: TRBJ1-3; D gene: .
CDR3 protein: CASSPGLAADTQYF; CDR3 DNA: TGTGCCAGCTCACCAGGACTAGCAGCAGATACGCAGTATTTT; clone size: .; V gene: TRBV18; J gene: TRBJ2-3; D gene: TRBD2
CDR3 protein: CSVGGSNQPQHF; CDR3 DNA: TGCAGCGTTGGGGGAAGCAATCAGCCCCAGCATTTT; clone size: few; V gene: TRBV29-1; J gene: TRBJ1-5; D gene: .
CDR3 protein: CASTHPREKLFF; CDR3 DNA: TGTGCCAGCACCCACCCCCGGGAAAAACTGTTTTTT; clone size: once; V gene: TRBV6-5; J gene: TRBJ1-4; D gene: .
CDR3 protein: CASSADRGRPTDTQYF; CDR3 DNA: TGTGCCAGCAGCGCTGACAGGGGGCGCCCTACAGATACGCAGTATTTT; clone size: .; V gene: TRBV5-6; J gene: TRBJ2-3; D gene: TRBD1
CDR3 protein: CASSLRPGGSTEAFF; CDR3 DNA: TGCGCCAGCAGCTTGAGGCCCGGAGGTAGCACTGAAGCTTTCTTT; clone size: .; V gene: TRBV5-1; J gene: TRBJ1-1; D gene: .
CDR3 protein: CASRYRGLNTGELFF; CDR3 DNA: TGTGCCAGCAGGTACAGGGGGCTGAACACCGGGGAGCTGTTTTTT; clone size: .; V gene: TRBV2; J gene: TRBJ2-2; D gene: TRBD1
CDR3 protein: CASSSPFKLTGSDTQYF; CDR3 DNA: TGTGCCAGCAGTTCGCCCTTTAAATTGACAGGCTCAGATACGCAGTATTTT; clone size: few; V gene: TRBV28; J gene: TRBJ2-3; D gene: .
CDR3 protein: CASSFTLTGTDTQYF; CDR3 DNA: TGTGCCAGCAGTTTCACCTTGACTGGCACAGATACGCAGTATTTT; clone size: .; V gene: TRBV28; J gene: TRBJ2-3; D gene: .
CDR3 protein: CSVWTFSYEQYF; CDR3 DNA: TGCAGTGTTTGGACCTTTTCCTACGAGCAGTACTTC; clone size: .; V gene: TRBV29-1; J gene: TRBJ2-7; D gene: .
CDR3 protein: CASSLSGTADTQYF; CDR3 DNA: TGTGCCAGCAGCCTCAGCGGGACGGCAGATACGCAGTATTTT; clone size: .; V gene: TRBV7-2; J gene: TRBJ2-3; D gene: TRBD2
CDR3 protein: CASRPFPGLAGGGDTQYF; CDR3 DNA: TGTGCCAGTAGGCCATTCCCCGGACTAGCGGGGGGCGGGGATACGCAGTATTTT; clone size: once; V gene: TRBV19; J gene: TRBJ2-3; D gene: TRBD2